The 29 T cell receptor beta chains in this list originate from one sample, sequenced in a study of a mutant IDH1 vaccine in newly diagnosed glioma. Here immunoSEQ multiplex PCR was the method, and the copy in TCRdb shows in-frame clones only, minus some. The sample records tens of thousands of clones, approximately 80% being singletons. Time point meaning: baseline, week 1 (first vaccination visit). Treatment meaning: pre-vaccination baseline after standard-of-care therapy. The sample here was PBMCs, taken from a glioma patient treated with radiotherapy, temozolomide or both. These receptor sequences come from a man aged 35 to 55 with glioma. Some clones in this sample may be carry-over from other donors' samples.

The chain is built from TRBV5-6 and TRBJ2-3; 8 bases line up with TRBD2. Trimming took 3 bases from V and 0 from J; bases not matched to a gene: 3. This CDR3 region has 15 residues. Looked up from germline, CDR1 is SGHDT and CDR2 is YYEEEE. The CDR3 region is CASSSGGPSTDTQYF. In nucleotides, the CDR3 is TGTGCCAGCAGCTCGGGGGGGCCTAGCACAGATACGCAGTATTTT.

The V call is TRBV6-5, the J call TRBJ2-3; D possibly corresponds to TRBD2 (7 bases). With 3 bases removed from V and 1 base from J, the gap between germline ends came to 11 bases. Germline CDR1 MNHEY, CDR2 SVGAGI. The CDR3 contains 15 residues. DNA for the CDR3: TGTGCCAGCAGTTATAAGGGGGGGGGCACAGATACGCAGTATTTT. Encoded protein: CASSYKGGGTDTQYF.

V and J are TRBV27 and TRBJ1-2; D not resolved. The length of the CDR3 is 13 residues. V was shortened by 8 bases and J by 0 bases, with 10 bases between the two germline ends. Germline-derived CDR1 and CDR2 are MNHEY and SMNVEV (reference sequence). The DNA of the CDR3 is TGTGCCAGCGGTGTGGGAGCTAACTATGGCTACACCTTC. Translated, it gives CASGVGANYGYTF.

The rearrangement joins TRBV4-1 to TRBJ2-1; 13 nucleotides align to TRBD2. After removal of 0 bases from V and 7 bases from J, the junction contained 6 bases not matched to a gene. The CDR3 loop spans 17 amino acids. Looked up from germline, CDR1 is MGHRA and CDR2 is YSYEKL. The DNA of the CDR3 is TGCGCCAGCAGCCAAGATCTTACTAGCGGGGGGGCGAATGAGCAGTTCTTC. Its translation is CASSQDLTSGGANEQFF.

The chain has TRBV7-9 and TRBJ2-7; perhaps D is TRBD1 or TRBD2 (6 bases each). The V gene's germline CDR1 is SEHNR and CDR2 FQNEAQ (reference sequence). This CDR3 contains 15 residues. Deletions cut 2 bases from V and 4 bases from J, with 15 bases between. This CDR3 is CASSLSLTGAYEQYF. The CDR3 coding sequence is TGTGCCAGCAGCTTATCCCTAACGGGGGCTTACGAGCAGTACTTC.

CDR3 protein: CASGSGAGELFF. CDR3 DNA: TGTGCTAGTGGTTCAGGGGCCGGGGAGCTGTTTTTT. This chain joins TRBV12-5 and TRBJ2-2, with a tentative D call TRBD1 (6 bases). V was pared by 4 bases and J by 6 bases, with 6 bases between. Germline-derived CDR1 and CDR2 are LGHNT and FRNRAP. The CDR3 extends over 12 amino acids.

The chain carries TRBV5-4 and TRBJ1-1; D gene unclear. CDR1 and CDR2 from the germline V gene are SGHNT and YYREEE (reference sequence). V lost 0 bases to trimming and J lost 3 bases, with 6 bases between them. The CDR3 totals 13 residues. This chain's CDR3 is CASSLAEDTEAFF. Written as DNA, the CDR3 is TGTGCCAGCAGCTTGGCAGAAGACACTGAAGCTTTCTTT.

This chain connects TRBV29-1 to TRBJ1-4; 9 nucleotides agree with TRBD1. Germline V gene lookup returns CDR1 SQVTM and CDR2 ANQGSEA. The CDR3 is 16 amino acids. The junction had 17 bases not matched to a gene; V was cut back by 7 bases and J by 8 bases. The CDR3 bases are TGCAGCGGTGGCCCGGGACAGGGATTGGGACAAGAAAAACTGTTTTTT. Its translation: CSGGPGQGLGQEKLFF.

On this clone: Germline and junction disagree at one end, which may indicate a read error. The V gene is TRBV4-1, the J gene TRBJ2-1, with TRBD2 matching over 13 bases. Germline V gene data show CDR1 as MGHRA and CDR2 as YSYEKL. CDR3 size: 15 residues. The CDR3 region has the DNA TGCGCCAGCGGATCGGGACTAGCGGGGAGGGATGAACAGTTCTTC. It translates to CASGSGLAGRDEQFF.

This chain links TRBV5-1 with TRBJ1-1; 9 bases match TRBD1. J lost 2 bases, V lost 4 bases, and 9 bases had no gene match. Germline CDR1 and CDR2: SGHRS and YFSETQ. This CDR3 is built from 16 residues. CDR3 coding DNA: TGCGCCAGCAGCAGGGACAGGGCGGATGGAAACACTGAAGCTTTCTTT. This translates into CASSRDRADGNTEAFF.

This clone was picked up one time. The rearrangement uses TRBV10-3 and TRBJ1-1, with TRBD1 matching over 7 bases. Losses at the gene ends were 6 bases for V and 5 bases for J; bases not matched to a gene: 9. Germline V lookup: CDR1 ENHRY, CDR2 SYGVKD. The CDR3 spans 14 residues. As DNA, the CDR3 is TGTGCCATCAGGATACAGGGGTGGAGGACTGAAGCTTTCTTT. Amino acid sequence: CAIRIQGWRTEAFF.

V is TRBV20-1 and J is TRBJ2-1; weak D call: TRBD2 (5 bases). The germline CDR1 and CDR2 sequences are DFQATT and SNEGSKA (reference sequence). CDR3 size: 11 residues. Trimming cost V 3 bases and J 10 bases, with 10 bases left between them. This CDR3 reads CSASGVREQFF. CDR3 nucleotide sequence: TGCAGTGCTAGCGGGGTCAGGGAGCAGTTCTTC.

This clone was counted a few times. V is TRBV20-1 and J is TRBJ1-1, with unresolved D. Germline CDR1 and CDR2: DFQATT and SNEGSKA (reference sequence). This CDR3 contains 11 residues. V was shortened by 5 bases and J by 10 bases, with 14 bases between the two germline ends. CDR3 protein: CSAYDGPTAFF. The CDR3, as DNA: TGCAGTGCTTACGACGGCCCGACAGCTTTCTTT.

The rearrangement uses TRBV6-1 and TRBJ2-5, with 11 bases aligning to TRBD1. CDR3 length equals 17 residues. Germline V gene lookup returns CDR1 MNHNS and CDR2 SASEGT. After removal of 1 base from V and 3 bases from J, the junction contained 7 bases not matched to a gene. CDR3 loop: CASSEGGQGAGKETQYF. The CDR3 DNA follows: TGTGCCAGCAGTGAAGGTGGACAGGGGGCTGGGAAAGAGACCCAGTACTTC.

V usage is TRBV2 and J usage is TRBJ1-6; D unclear. The CDR3 covers 13 residues. Germline V gene sequence: CDR1 SNHLY, CDR2 FYNNEI. The V and J ends lost 3 bases and 8 bases respectively, with 8 bases between them. In DNA form, the CDR3 reads TGTGCCAGCAGTGATCAGAGAGATTCACCCCTCCACTTT. Translating it yields CASSDQRDSPLHF.

The chain combines TRBV6-5 with TRBJ1-1; unclear D gene. The CDR3 contains 16 residues. The V gene lost 0 bases and the J gene lost 4 bases, with 15 bases spanning the gap. Germline V lookup: CDR1 MNHEY, CDR2 SVGAGI. The CDR3 DNA follows: TGTGCCAGCAGTTACTCGAGTGGTATCGTCCGCACTGAAGCTTTCTTT. Translating gives CASSYSSGIVRTEAFF.

The CDR3 here is CASSPYLANTGELFF. CDR3 coding DNA: TGTGCCAGCAGCCCCTACCTCGCGAACACCGGGGAGCTGTTTTTT. The chain combines TRBV6-5 with TRBJ2-2; D is ambiguous. The V end was cut by 6 bases, the J end by 0 bases, with 11 bases between. Germline CDR1 and CDR2: MNHEY and SVGAGI. The CDR3 loop spans 15 amino acids.

The chain couples TRBV7-9 to TRBJ1-6, with unresolved D. Germline assignment: CDR1 SEHNR and CDR2 FQNEAQ (reference sequence). This CDR3 has 13 amino acids. V gave up 5 bases and J gave up 6 bases, with 8 bases separating them. CDR3 protein: CASSPVRNSPLHF. The CDR3 DNA reads as TGTGCCAGCAGCCCCGTTCGTAATTCACCCCTCCACTTT.

The V call is TRBV29-1, the J call TRBJ1-2; 7 positions match TRBD1. With V trimmed by 7 bases and J by 8 bases, 10 bases remained unmatched. The CDR3 totals 12 residues. Looked up from germline, CDR1 is SQVTM and CDR2 is ANQGSEA. As DNA, the CDR3 is TGCAGCGCCCCAGGGGGGTTGGGCGGCTACACCTTC. Encoded protein: CSAPGGLGGYTF.

The rearrangement joins TRBV29-1 to TRBJ1-2, with no clear D. The CDR3 has 13 amino acids. Trimming pared 3 bases from V and 4 bases from J, leaving 12 bases between. CDR1 and CDR2 (germline): SQVTM, ANQGSEA. The CDR3 nucleotides are TGCAGCGTTGATGCAAGGCAGTCCTATGGCTACACCTTC. Its translation: CSVDARQSYGYTF.

The chain is built from TRBV13 and TRBJ1-6; 7 nucleotides align to TRBD1. CDR1 is PRHDT and CDR2 is FYEKMQ in the germline V gene (reference sequence). The CDR3 loop spans 14 amino acids. With V trimmed by 6 bases and J by 9 bases, 8 bases remained unmatched. DNA for the CDR3: TGTGCCAGCAGTTGGACAGGCGGGAGTTCACCCCTCCACTTT. Its protein is CASSWTGGSSPLHF.

V and J are TRBV5-1 and TRBJ2-7, with 8 nucleotides matching TRBD1. The CDR3 loop spans 18 amino acids. The V and J ends lost 0 bases and 5 bases, in that order; junction bases with no gene match: 16. CDR1 is SGHRS and CDR2 is YFSETQ in the germline V gene. Here the CDR3 DNA reads TGCGCCAGCAGCTTGGGACGAGCGTACGGACAGGGAAGGAACGAGCAGTACTTC. Translated: CASSLGRAYGQGRNEQYF.

There are a few counts of this clone. This chain links TRBV6-6 with TRBJ2-7, with 10 bases that match TRBD1. CDR1 is MNHNY and CDR2 is SVGAGI in the germline V gene (reference sequence). Trimming took 6 bases from V and 4 from J; bases not matched to a gene: 6. This CDR3 has 14 residues. CDR3 region: CASRHRTGGYEQYF. Here the CDR3 DNA reads TGTGCCAGCAGACATCGGACAGGGGGGTACGAGCAGTACTTC.

The rearrangement links TRBV4-1 to TRBJ2-5; perhaps TRBD1 as D (6 bases). Germline loops: CDR1 MGHRA, CDR2 YSYEKL. The CDR3 is 14 amino acids. Trimming took off 4 bases at V and 2 bases at J, with 11 bases between the two ends. This chain's CDR3 is CASSRQAQQETQYF. CDR3 in DNA: TGCGCCAGCAGCCGACAGGCACAGCAAGAGACCCAGTACTTC.

The chain recombines TRBV5-6 with TRBJ2-7; the D is unclear. The germline V and J ends were trimmed by 0 bases and 2 bases, with 9 bases remaining between them. The germline gives CDR1 SGHDT, CDR2 YYEEEE. The CDR3 runs to 14 residues. The CDR3 is CASSLARGAYEQYF. CDR3 in DNA: TGTGCCAGCAGCTTGGCCCGCGGAGCCTACGAGCAGTACTTC.

The genes are TRBV5-1 and TRBJ1-1; no clear D. Deletions cut 2 bases from V and 0 bases from J, with 5 bases between. Germline loops: CDR1 SGHRS, CDR2 YFSETQ. The CDR3 loop spans 13 amino acids. DNA for the CDR3: TGCGCCAGCAGCTTTAGGGTGAACACTGAAGCTTTCTTT. Its protein product is CASSFRVNTEAFF.

This chain connects TRBV7-9 to TRBJ1-1; no clear D. Germline CDR1 reads SEHNR; CDR2 reads FQNEAQ (reference sequence). The V end lost 6 bases, the J end lost 7 bases, and 9 bases lay between the germline ends. This CDR3 has 11 residues. This CDR3 reads CASSSAVEAFF. Here the CDR3 DNA reads TGTGCCAGCAGTTCGGCGGTTGAAGCTTTCTTT.

This clone was seen once. J is TRBJ2-5 and V is TRBV18, with D unclear. Trimming pared 2 bases from V and 2 bases from J, leaving 6 bases between. CDR1 and CDR2 (germline): KGHSH, LQKENI. CDR3 length: 13 residues. As DNA, the CDR3 is TGTGCCAGCTCACCAAGAATGCAAGAGACCCAGTACTTC. Translating gives CASSPRMQETQYF.

This chain connects TRBV13 to TRBJ2-3; 7 nucleotides align to TRBD1. Germline values: CDR1 PRHDT, CDR2 FYEKMQ (reference sequence). V lost 1 base and J lost 3; bases outside the gene matches: 1. The CDR3 runs 14 residues. Here the CDR3 reads CASSLVGQTDTQYF. In nucleotides, the CDR3 is TGTGCCAGCAGCTTAGTGGGACAGACAGATACGCAGTATTTT.